This T cell receptor (beta chain) was recorded in a study of CD8 T cells in Susac syndrome. Background on the study: There were five or six sequenced Susac syndrome patients with active disease and 8 or 9 in remission.

The CDR3 covers 16 residues. Germline V gives CDR1 MNHNS, CDR2 SASEGT. Trimming cost V 7 bases and J 4 bases; bases outside gene matches: 14. Random-hexamer reverse transcription was applied to roughly 0.5 to 1 ug RNA. TCRdb re-derived calls from the immunoSEQ multiplex PCR reads in MiXCR, one entry per CDR3 protein. Here the sample spans about 210,000 distinct CDR3 sequences, about 94% being singletons. While CD8+ and CD4+ T cells were isolated negatively, TEMRA cells were enriched by FACS. This clonotype was sampled from a human donor with Susac syndrome. The chain has TRBV6-1 and TRBJ1-2; 8 bases agree with TRBD1. The sample taken for sequencing was CD4+ T cells from PBMCs. The CDR3 loop is CASNNPRGQESYGYTF. The CDR3 coding sequence is TGTGCCAGCAACAACCCCCGGGGACAGGAAAGCTATGGCTACACCTTC.